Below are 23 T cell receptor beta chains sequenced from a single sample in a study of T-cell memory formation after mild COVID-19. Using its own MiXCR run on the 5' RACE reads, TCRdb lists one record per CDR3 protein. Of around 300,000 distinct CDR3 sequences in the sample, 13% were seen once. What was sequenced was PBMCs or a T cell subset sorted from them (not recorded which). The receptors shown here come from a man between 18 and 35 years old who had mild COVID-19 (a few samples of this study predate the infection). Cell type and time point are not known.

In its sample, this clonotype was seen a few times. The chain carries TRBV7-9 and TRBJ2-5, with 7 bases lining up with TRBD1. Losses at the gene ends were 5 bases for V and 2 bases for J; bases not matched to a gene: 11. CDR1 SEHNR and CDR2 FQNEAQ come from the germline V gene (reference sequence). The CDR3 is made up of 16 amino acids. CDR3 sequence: CASSPRTGKGQETQYF. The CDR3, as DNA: TGTGCCAGCAGCCCACGGACAGGAAAGGGGCAAGAGACCCAGTACTTC.

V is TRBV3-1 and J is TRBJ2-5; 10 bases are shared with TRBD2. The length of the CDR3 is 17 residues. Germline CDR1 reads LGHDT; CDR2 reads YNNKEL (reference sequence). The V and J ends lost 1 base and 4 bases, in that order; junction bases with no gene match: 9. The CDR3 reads CASSQGIERGGLETQYF. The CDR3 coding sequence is TGTGCCAGCAGCCAAGGCATTGAGCGGGGGGGCTTAGAGACCCAGTACTTC.

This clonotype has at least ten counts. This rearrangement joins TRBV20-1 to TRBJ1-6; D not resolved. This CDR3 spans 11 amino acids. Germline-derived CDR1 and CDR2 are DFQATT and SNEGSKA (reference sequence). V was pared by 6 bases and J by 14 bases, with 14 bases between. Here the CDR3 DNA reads TGCAGTGCCCCGTTAGATGGGGCCCTCCACTTT. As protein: CSAPLDGALHF.

This CDR3 reads CAPLGGTEAFF. Written as DNA, the CDR3 is TGTGCCCCCCTAGGTGGCACTGAAGCTTTCTTT. The J gene is TRBJ1-1, the V gene TRBV9; D unresolved. Germline CDR1 reads SGDLS; CDR2 reads YYNGEE. The CDR3 sequence is 11 residues long. V was shortened by 10 bases and J by 4 bases, with 11 bases between the two germline ends.

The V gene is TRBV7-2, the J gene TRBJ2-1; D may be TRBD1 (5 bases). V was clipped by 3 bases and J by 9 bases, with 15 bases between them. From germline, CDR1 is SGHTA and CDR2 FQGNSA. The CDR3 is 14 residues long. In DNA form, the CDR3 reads TGTGCCAGCAGCTTTAGGGGTAGTAACAGTGAGCAGTTCTTC. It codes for CASSFRGSNSEQFF.

The chain's CDR3 is CASSSITGENTEAFF. The CDR3 nucleotides read TGTGCCAGCAGCTCGATTACAGGGGAAAACACTGAAGCTTTCTTT. V is TRBV7-2 and J is TRBJ1-1, with 7 bases matching TRBD1. J gave up 2 bases and V 4 bases, and 7 bases lay outside the gene matches. CDR3 size: 15 residues. Germline assignment: CDR1 SGHTA and CDR2 FQGNSA.

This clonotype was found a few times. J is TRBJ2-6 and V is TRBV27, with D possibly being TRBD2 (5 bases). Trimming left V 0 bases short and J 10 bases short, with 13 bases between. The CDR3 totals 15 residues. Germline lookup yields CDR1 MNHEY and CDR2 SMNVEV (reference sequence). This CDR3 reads CASSLSAGGRNVLTF. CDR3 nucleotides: TGTGCCAGCAGTTTATCGGCAGGCGGGCGAAACGTCCTGACTTTC.

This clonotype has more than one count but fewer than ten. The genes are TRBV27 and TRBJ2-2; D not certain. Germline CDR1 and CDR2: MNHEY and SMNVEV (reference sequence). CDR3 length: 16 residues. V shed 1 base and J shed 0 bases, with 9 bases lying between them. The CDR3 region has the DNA TGTGCCAGCAGTTTATTTCGCCCCGCGAACACCGGGGAGCTGTTTTTT. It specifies CASSLFRPANTGELFF.

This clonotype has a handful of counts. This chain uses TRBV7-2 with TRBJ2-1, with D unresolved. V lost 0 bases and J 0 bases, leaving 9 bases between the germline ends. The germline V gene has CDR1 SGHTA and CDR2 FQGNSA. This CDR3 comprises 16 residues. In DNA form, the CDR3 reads TGTGCCAGCAGCTTAGCTCCAGGCAGCTCCTACAATGAGCAGTTCTTC. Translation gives CASSLAPGSSYNEQFF.

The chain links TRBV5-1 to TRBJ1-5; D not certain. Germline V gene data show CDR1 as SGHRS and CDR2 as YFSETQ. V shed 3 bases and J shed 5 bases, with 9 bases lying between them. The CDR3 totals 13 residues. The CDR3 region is CASSSDGDQPQHF. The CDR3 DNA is TGCGCCAGCAGCTCCGACGGGGATCAGCCCCAGCATTTT.

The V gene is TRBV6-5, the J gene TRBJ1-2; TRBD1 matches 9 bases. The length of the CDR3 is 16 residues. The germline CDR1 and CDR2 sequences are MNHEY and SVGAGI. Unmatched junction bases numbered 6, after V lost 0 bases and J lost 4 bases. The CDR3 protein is CASSYSQGALGYGYTF. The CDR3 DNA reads TGTGCCAGCAGTTACTCACAGGGGGCGCTGGGCTATGGCTACACCTTC.

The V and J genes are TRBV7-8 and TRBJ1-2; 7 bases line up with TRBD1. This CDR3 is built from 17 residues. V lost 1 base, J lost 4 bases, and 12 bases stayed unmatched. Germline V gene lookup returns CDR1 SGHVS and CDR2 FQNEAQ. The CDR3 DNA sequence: TGTGCCAGCAGCTTAGTAAGAGGGGGCCCCCCCCTCTATGGCTACACCTTC. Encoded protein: CASSLVRGGPPLYGYTF.

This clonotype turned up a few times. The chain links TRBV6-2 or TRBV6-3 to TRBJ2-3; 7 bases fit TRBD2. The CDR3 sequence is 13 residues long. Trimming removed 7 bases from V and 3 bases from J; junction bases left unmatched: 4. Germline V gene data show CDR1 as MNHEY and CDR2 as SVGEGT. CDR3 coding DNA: TGTGCCAGCATCCGCGGGGGAACAGATACGCAGTATTTT. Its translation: CASIRGGTDTQYF.

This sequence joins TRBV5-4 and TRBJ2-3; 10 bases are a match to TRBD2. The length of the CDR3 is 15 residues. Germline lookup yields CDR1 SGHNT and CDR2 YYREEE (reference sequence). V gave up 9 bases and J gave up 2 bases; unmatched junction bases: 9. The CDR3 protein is CATFERGGPTDTQYF. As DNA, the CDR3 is TGTGCCACCTTTGAGCGGGGGGGGCCCACAGATACGCAGTATTTT.

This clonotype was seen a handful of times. DNA of the CDR3: TGTGCCAGCAGCCAAGATGCTAGCGGGGGCAGGGATACGCAGTATTTT. It is translated as CASSQDASGGRDTQYF. This chain uses TRBV4-2 with TRBJ2-3, with 10 bases lining up with TRBD2. The CDR3 extends over 16 amino acids. Germline V gene sequence: CDR1 LGHNA, CDR2 YNFKEQ. The ends lost 0 bases at V and 6 bases at J; junction bases unmatched: 6.

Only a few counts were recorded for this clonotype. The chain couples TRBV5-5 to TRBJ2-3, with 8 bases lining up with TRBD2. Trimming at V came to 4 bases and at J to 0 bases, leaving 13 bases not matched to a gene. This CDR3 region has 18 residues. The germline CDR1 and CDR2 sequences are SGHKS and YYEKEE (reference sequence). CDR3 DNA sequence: TGTGCCAGCAGCCTATTGGCGGGGGGCCTATCTAGCACAGATACGCAGTATTTT. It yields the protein CASSLLAGGLSSTDTQYF.

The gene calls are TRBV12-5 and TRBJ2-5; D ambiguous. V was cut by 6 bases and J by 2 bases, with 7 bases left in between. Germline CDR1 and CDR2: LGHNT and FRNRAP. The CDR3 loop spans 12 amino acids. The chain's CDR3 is CASGLEQETQYF. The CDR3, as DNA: TGTGCTAGTGGCCTGGAACAAGAGACCCAGTACTTC.

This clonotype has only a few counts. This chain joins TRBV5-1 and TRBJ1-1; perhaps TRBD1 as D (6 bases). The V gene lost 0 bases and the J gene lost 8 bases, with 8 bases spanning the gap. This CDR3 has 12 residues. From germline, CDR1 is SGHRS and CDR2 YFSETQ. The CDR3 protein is CASSLAGGEAFF. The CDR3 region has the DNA TGCGCCAGCAGCTTGGCTGGGGGCGAAGCTTTCTTT. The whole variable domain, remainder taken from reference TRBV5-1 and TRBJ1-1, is KAGVTQTPRYLIKTRGQQVTLSCSPISGHRSVSWYQQTPGQGLQFLFEYFSETQRNKGNFPGRFSGRQFSNSRSEMNVSTLELGDSALYLCASSLAGGEAFFGQGTRLTVV.

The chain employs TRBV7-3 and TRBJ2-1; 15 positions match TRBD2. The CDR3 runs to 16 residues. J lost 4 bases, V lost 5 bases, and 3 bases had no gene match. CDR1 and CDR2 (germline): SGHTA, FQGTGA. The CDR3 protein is CASSRGLAGGYNEQFF. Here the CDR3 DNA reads TGTGCCAGCAGCAGGGGACTAGCGGGGGGATACAATGAGCAGTTCTTC.

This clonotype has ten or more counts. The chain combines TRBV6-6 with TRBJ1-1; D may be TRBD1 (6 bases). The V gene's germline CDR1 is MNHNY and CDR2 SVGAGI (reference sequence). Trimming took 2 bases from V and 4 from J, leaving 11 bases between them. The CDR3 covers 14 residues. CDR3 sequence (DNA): TGTGCCAGCAGTTACCCGGGGGCAGGCACTGAAGCTTTCTTT. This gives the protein CASSYPGAGTEAFF.

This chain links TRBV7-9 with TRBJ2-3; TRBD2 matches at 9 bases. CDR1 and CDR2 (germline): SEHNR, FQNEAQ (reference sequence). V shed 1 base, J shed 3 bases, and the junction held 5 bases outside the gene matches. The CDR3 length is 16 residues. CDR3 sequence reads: CASSLGNSGGTDTQYF. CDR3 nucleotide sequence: TGTGCCAGCAGCTTAGGAAATAGCGGGGGTACAGATACGCAGTATTTT.

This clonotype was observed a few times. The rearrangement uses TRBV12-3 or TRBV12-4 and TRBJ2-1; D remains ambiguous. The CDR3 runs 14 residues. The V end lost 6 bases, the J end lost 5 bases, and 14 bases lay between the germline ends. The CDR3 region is CASSPPKIHNEQFF. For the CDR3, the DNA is TGTGCCAGCAGCCCGCCTAAAATCCACAATGAGCAGTTCTTC.

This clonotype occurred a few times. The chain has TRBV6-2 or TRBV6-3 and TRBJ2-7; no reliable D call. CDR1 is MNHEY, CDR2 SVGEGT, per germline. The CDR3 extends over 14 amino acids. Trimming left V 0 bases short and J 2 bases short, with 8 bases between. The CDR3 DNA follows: TGTGCCAGCAGTTACTCGTGGCGGCCCTACGAGCAGTACTTC. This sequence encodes CASSYSWRPYEQYF.